This T cell receptor (beta chain) derives from a study of graft-versus-host responses after intestinal transplantation. The wider study: Every recipient underwent anti-thymocyte globulin induction, then tacrolimus and steroids for three to four years.

The J segment lost 0 bases and the V segment lost 6 bases, leaving 8 bases of the junction unmatched. Germline CDR1 SNHLY, CDR2 FYNNEI. This CDR3 is 17 amino acids long. Data came from immunoSEQ multiplex PCR; TCRdb stores just in-frame clones and leaves some out. The table has about 82,000 clones, about nine tenths seen once; the top ten hold more than 0.075%. As concerns this clone: What it binds is unknown.

This TCR was sampled from a human donor who received an intestinal transplant. Sequenced material: unstimulated CD4+ T cells sorted from spleen or lymph node cells, taken before intestinal transplant. J is TRBJ2-6 and V is TRBV2, with 7 bases aligning to TRBD1. CDR3: CASSRDSIPSGANVLTF. The CDR3 nucleotides read TGTGCCAGCAGCCGGGACAGTATTCCCTCTGGGGCCAACGTCCTGACTTTC.